The rows below give T cell receptor beta chains drawn from one sample of a study of blood T cell repertoires in COVID-19. This table comes from immunoSEQ multiplex PCR, and its TCRdb copy is limited to in-frame clones, with some not included. The profile covers 30,000 to 40,000 clones, with approximately 80% appearing a single time and over 30% taken by the ten largest. The sample was peripheral blood. These receptors all come from a man older than 75 with acute or convalescent COVID-19. CDR3s include the opening cysteine and the closing phenylalanine or tryptophan. Each record gives: D gene, V gene, J gene, clone size, CDR3 DNA, CDR3 protein. D genes are given only for firm matches. Not all rows give a size; the values are once, few, many and, for expanded clones, a class.

D: -
V: TRBV9
J: TRBJ2-7
size: -
DNA: TGTGCCAGCAGCGTAGCTCCCGGGAGCTCCTACGAGCAGTACTTC
CDR3: CASSVAPGSSYEQYF

D: TRBD1
V: TRBV11-2
J: TRBJ2-7
size: few
DNA: TGTGCCAGCAGCTCTAGGGACAGGGGTTACGAGCAGTACTTC
CDR3: CASSSRDRGYEQYF

D: TRBD2
V: TRBV5-4
J: TRBJ2-1
size: once
DNA: TGTGCCAGCAGCTTGGTAGCGGGGTTTCCCAATGAGCAGTTCTTC
CDR3: CASSLVAGFPNEQFF

D: TRBD1
V: TRBV2
J: TRBJ1-4
size: few
DNA: TGTGCCAGCAGTAGGGACAGGGTACACCGAGAAAAACTGTTTTTT
CDR3: CASSRDRVHREKLFF

D: TRBD2
V: TRBV19
J: TRBJ2-7
size: -
DNA: TGTGCCAGTAGTATCGGACTAGCGGGTGACGAGCAGTACTTC
CDR3: CASSIGLAGDEQYF

D: TRBD1
V: TRBV4-3
J: TRBJ2-7
size: -
DNA: TGCGCCAGCAGCCACTACAGGGGGGCAGCCTACGAGCAGTACTTC
CDR3: CASSHYRGAAYEQYF

D: TRBD1
V: TRBV9
J: TRBJ1-4
size: -
DNA: TGTGCCAGCAGTCCAACAGGGGGTACGGCAAAACTGTTTTTT
CDR3: CASSPTGGTAKLFF

D: TRBD1
V: TRBV4-1
J: TRBJ1-1
size: large
DNA: TGCGCCAGCAGCCTAGGACAGGAGAACACTGAAGCTTTCTTT
CDR3: CASSLGQENTEAFF

D: TRBD2
V: TRBV2
J: TRBJ2-3
size: few
DNA: TGTGCCAGCAGACCCGAGCGGGGGAGCACAGATACGCAGTATTTT
CDR3: CASRPERGSTDTQYF

D: -
V: TRBV2
J: TRBJ2-7
size: few
DNA: TGTGCCAGCAGTGAAGCGTCCCTAGTTCACGAGCAGTACTTC
CDR3: CASSEASLVHEQYF

D: -
V: TRBV5-1
J: TRBJ2-7
size: -
DNA: TGCGCCAGCAGCCCGGACAAATACCTCTCCTACGAGCAGTACTTC
CDR3: CASSPDKYLSYEQYF

D: TRBD2
V: TRBV7-2
J: TRBJ2-5
size: -
DNA: TGTGCCAGCAGCTTCGGGGGAGGGCCGCAGACCCAGTACTTC
CDR3: CASSFGGGPQTQYF

D: TRBD1
V: TRBV6-6
J: TRBJ1-4
size: -
DNA: TGTGCCAGCAGACTACCAGGGGGTTGGATGTTTTTT
CDR3: CASRLPGGWMFF

D: -
V: TRBV7-9
J: TRBJ2-1
size: -
DNA: TGTGCCAGCAGCTTTATCACAGGGTATGCCCATGAGCAGTTCTTC
CDR3: CASSFITGYAHEQFF

D: -
V: TRBV7-3
J: TRBJ2-1
size: -
DNA: TGTGCCAGCAGCTTAACTGAGGGAAGCCGGAGAGTCGACAATGAGCAGTTCTTC
CDR3: CASSLTEGSRRVDNEQFF

D: -
V: TRBV20-1
J: TRBJ1-5
size: -
DNA: TGCAGTGCTAGTAGCAAAGGGGGCAATCAGCCCCAGCATTTT
CDR3: CSASSKGGNQPQHF

D: -
V: TRBV10-3
J: TRBJ1-5
size: -
DNA: TGTGCCACCAGTAGGGACACCGGTACGCGGCCCCAGCATTTT
CDR3: CATSRDTGTRPQHF

D: TRBD2
V: TRBV7-9
J: TRBJ2-2
size: -
DNA: TGTGCCATTTCACCAGGGACTAGCGGGGGGACGGCCGGGGAGCTGTTTTTT
CDR3: CAISPGTSGGTAGELFF

D: -
V: TRBV5-6
J: TRBJ1-2
size: -
DNA: TGTGCCAGCAGCCTCGGGGGGTCTCTGAACTATGGCTACACCTTC
CDR3: CASSLGGSLNYGYTF

D: TRBD1
V: TRBV10-3
J: TRBJ2-1
size: -
DNA: TGTGCCATCAGTGGGGGACAGGGGAACAATGAGCAGTTCTTC
CDR3: CAISGGQGNNEQFF

D: -
V: TRBV7-8
J: TRBJ2-1
size: few
DNA: TGTGCCAGCAGCTCCTGGGGCATCGGGCTTGGTGAGCAGTTCTTC
CDR3: CASSSWGIGLGEQFF

D: -
V: TRBV29-1
J: TRBJ2-3
size: -
DNA: TGCAGCGTTAAACGGGAGTCGGATACGCAGTATTTT
CDR3: CSVKRESDTQYF

D: -
V: TRBV11-2
J: TRBJ1-1
size: -
DNA: TGTGCCAGCAGCTTAGCGGGAGGGGACACTGAAGCTTTCTTT
CDR3: CASSLAGGDTEAFF

D: -
V: TRBV30
J: TRBJ2-1
size: -
DNA: TGTGCCTGGATCCATGACAGCGGGTCCTACAATGAGCAGTTCTTC
CDR3: CAWIHDSGSYNEQFF

D: TRBD1
V: TRBV19
J: TRBJ1-6
size: -
DNA: TGTGCCAGTAGTATTGGACAGGACTATAATTCACCCCTCCACTTT
CDR3: CASSIGQDYNSPLHF

D: -
V: TRBV2
J: TRBJ1-5
size: -
DNA: TGTGCCAGCCGGGGGGGAGATTTTAGCAATCAGCCCCAGCATTTT
CDR3: CASRGGDFSNQPQHF

D: -
V: TRBV4-2
J: TRBJ1-1
size: -
DNA: TGTGCCAGCAGCCAAGACCTAAACAGGGCGATGAACACTGAAGCTTTCTTT
CDR3: CASSQDLNRAMNTEAFF

D: TRBD1
V: TRBV27
J: TRBJ2-5
size: once
DNA: TGTGCCAGCAGGAGACAGGGGATTCCACGGGAGACCCAGTACTTC
CDR3: CASRRQGIPRETQYF

D: TRBD1
V: TRBV7-8
J: TRBJ2-7
size: -
DNA: TGTGCCAGCAGCTTAGTAACCGGGACAGGGGCTTACGAGCAGTACTTC
CDR3: CASSLVTGTGAYEQYF

D: TRBD2
V: TRBV7-3
J: TRBJ2-7
size: -
DNA: TGTGCCAGCAGCTCACTAGCGGGGGTGTACGAGCAGTACTTC
CDR3: CASSSLAGVYEQYF